This T cell receptor (beta chain) was documented in a study of T cell responses to AZD1222 COVID-19 vaccine. Study results and caveats: Among vaccine-associated CD4 TCRs, coverage spanned spike, with dominance at 160-218 and 743-854. The peak T cell response came first, and repertoires were sampled only after it. Nearly half of the spike-specific TCRs reportedly recognize variant regions that carry no mutations. Seropositivity was recorded at baseline in only 6 or 7 AZD1222 recipients.

The table came from immunoSEQ multiplex PCR; TCRdb's copy has only in-frame clones and leaves some out. Here the sample spans 110,000 or so clones, approximately 86% being singletons. With regard to this clone: Its antigen remains unknown.

Germline CDR1 and CDR2: SNHLY and FYNNEI. The CDR3 has 14 residues. The junction had 10 bases not matched to a gene; V was cut back by 10 bases and J by 5 bases. The sample was peripheral blood, taken on day 0 of AZD1222 vaccination. The rearrangement links TRBV2 to TRBJ1-4, with 7 bases that match TRBD1. The origin of this receptor is an adult in good health. The DNA of the CDR3 is TGTGCCACCCTGCCGGACAGGTTAAATGAAAAACTGTTTTTT. Protein: CATLPDRLNEKLFF.